This TCR beta chain was sequenced in a study of blood T cell repertoires in COVID-19. Study-level information: Some COVID-19 samples were acute and others convalescent; all came from the United States, Italy and Spain.

Authors' data handling: Estimation of nucleated cell counts relied on the amplification of reference gene primers. Sequenced by immunoSEQ multiplex PCR; TCRdb stores in-frame clones only, minus some. That table supplies the V and J calls and clone size; D and trimming were determined from the DNA. The sample gives roughly 280,000 clones, roughly 84% of which show up once; around 4.2% is in the top ten. Source material: peripheral blood. This sequence was found in a man aged 60 to 75 with acute or convalescent COVID-19.

Here the CDR3 reads CASSPPGLNEQFF. The CDR3 DNA follows: TGTGCCAGCAGTCCCCCCGGACTCAATGAGCAGTTCTTC. The chain joins TRBV27 to TRBJ2-1; D might be TRBD2 (5 bases). Between the trimmed V and J ends, which lost 5 bases and 6 bases, there was a span of 11 bases. Germline assignment: CDR1 MNHEY and CDR2 SMNVEV (reference sequence). The CDR3 length is 13 residues.